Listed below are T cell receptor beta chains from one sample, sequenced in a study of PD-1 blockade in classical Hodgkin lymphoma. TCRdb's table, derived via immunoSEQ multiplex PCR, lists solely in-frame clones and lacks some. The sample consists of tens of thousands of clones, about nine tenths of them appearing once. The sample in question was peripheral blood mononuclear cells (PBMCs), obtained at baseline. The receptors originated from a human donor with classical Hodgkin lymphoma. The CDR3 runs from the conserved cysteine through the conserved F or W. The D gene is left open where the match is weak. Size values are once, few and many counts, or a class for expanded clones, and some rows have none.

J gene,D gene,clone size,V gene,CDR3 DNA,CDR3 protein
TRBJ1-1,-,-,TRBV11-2,TGTGCCAGCAGCTCGCAAGGGTACACTGAAGCTTTCTTT,CASSSQGYTEAFF
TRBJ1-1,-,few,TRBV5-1,TGCGCCAGCAGCACCGCCGGAAGAACGAACACTGAAGCTTTCTTT,CASSTAGRTNTEAFF
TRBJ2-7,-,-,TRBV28,TGTGCCAGCACCTTAGGATCCACCTACGAGCAGTACTTC,CASTLGSTYEQYF
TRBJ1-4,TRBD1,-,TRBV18,TGTGCCAGCGAAATGAACAGGGGTCCGGGTTCAACTAATGAAAAACTGTTTTTT,CASEMNRGPGSTNEKLFF
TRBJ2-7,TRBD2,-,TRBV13,TGTGCCAGCAGCTTAAGGGGACTAGCAGGTGCCTACGAGCAGTACTTC,CASSLRGLAGAYEQYF
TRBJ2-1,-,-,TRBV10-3,TGTGCCATCAGTACTGCTGAGTACAATGAGCAGTTCTTC,CAISTAEYNEQFF
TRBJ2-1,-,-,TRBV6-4,TGTGCCAGCAGTTTAGATGGGGGCAATGAGCAGTTCTTC,CASSLDGGNEQFF
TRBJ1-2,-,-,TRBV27,TGTGCCAGCAGCCTGAGACAGACCAACTATGGCTACACCTTC,CASSLRQTNYGYTF
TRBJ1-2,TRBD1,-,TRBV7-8,TGTGCCAGCAGCCCGCCAACCGGGACAGGTTATGGCTACACCTTC,CASSPPTGTGYGYTF
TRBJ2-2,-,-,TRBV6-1,TGTGCCAGCAGTGAAGGGGTGGCAGGGGAGCTGTTTTTT,CASSEGVAGELFF
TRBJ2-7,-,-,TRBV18,TGTGCCAGCTCAACAGCCGGGACGGCTTCCTACGAGCAGTACTTC,CASSTAGTASYEQYF
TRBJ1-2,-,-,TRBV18,TGTGCCAGCTCCCAAATCGTGGACTATGGCTACACCTTC,CASSQIVDYGYTF
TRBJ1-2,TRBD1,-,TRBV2,TGTGCCAGCAGTCGACAGGGTTCTAACTATGGCTACACCTTC,CASSRQGSNYGYTF